This entry describes one TCR beta chain. This sample includes further DNA sequences coding for the same CDR3. This record comes from a study of shared clonotypes between healthy human individuals. With 4 bases removed from V and 0 bases from J, the gap between germline ends came to 10 bases. Germline CDR1 MNHEY, CDR2 SVGAGI. This CDR3 contains 14 residues. TCRdb's copy holds only in-frame clones and misses some; the assay was immunoSEQ multiplex PCR. The sample yields millions of clones, about 95% seen once. CD45RO-negative CD8 cells positively selected for CCR7 made up the naive population, which excluded terminally differentiated effector memory CD45RA+ cells.

This chain links TRBV6-5 with TRBJ2-7; tentatively, D is TRBD1 or TRBD2 (5 bases each). Sequencing input: naive CD8+ T cells sorted from blood. The receptor was isolated from a man aged 18 to 35 in good health. The chain's CDR3 is CASSWAGSSYEQYF. CDR3 DNA: TGTGCCAGCAGTTGGGCAGGGAGCTCCTACGAGCAGTACTTC.